This T cell receptor beta chain was sequenced during a study of cytomegalovirus exposure and HLA in healthy donors. A multiplex PCR was run with 60 Vbeta primers and 13 Jbeta primers. Using immunoSEQ multiplex PCR, the repertoire was profiled, and TCRdb retains in-frame clones only, with some absent. The sample has 180,000 or so clones, roughly 80% seen once. The germline V and J ends were trimmed by 7 bases and 5 bases, with 18 bases remaining between them. The CDR3 is made up of 15 amino acids. The germline V gene encodes CDR1 SEHNR and CDR2 FQNEAQ (reference sequence). Concerning this clone: Its antigen is not identified.

Notes on the study in general: In terms of immune exposure information, only CMV serostatus was available.

The specimen sequenced was PBMCs. The V and J genes are TRBV7-9 and TRBJ2-1, with D perhaps TRBD1 (6 bases). This sequence was found in a woman between 35 and 50 years old in good health and CMV-seropositive. CDR3 in amino acids: CASNLPGEMNNEQFF. CDR3 bases: TGTGCCAGCAACCTCCCAGGGGAGATGAACAATGAGCAGTTCTTC.